Following are 8 T cell receptor beta chains from one sample sequenced in a study of CD8 T cells in Susac syndrome. Reverse transcription used about 0.45 to 1 ug RNA and random hexamers. Each CDR3 protein gets one entry after TCRdb re-called the immunoSEQ multiplex PCR reads with MiXCR. The sample shows approximately 190,000 distinct CDR3 sequences, nearly 97% of them seen only once. The specimen sequenced was CD4+ T cells from PBMCs. The receptors here all came from a human donor with Susac syndrome.

V is TRBV2 and J is TRBJ2-7, with 9 bases aligning to TRBD1. The CDR3 is 15 residues long. Trimming took 5 bases from V and 2 from J; bases not matched to a gene: 7. Per the germline V gene, CDR1 is SNHLY and CDR2 is FYNNEI. CDR3 protein: CASSTGTGKAYEQYF. The CDR3 bases are TGTGCCAGCAGTACCGGGACAGGGAAGGCCTACGAGCAGTACTTC.

The chain uses TRBV9 and TRBJ2-5, with D possibly matching TRBD2 (6 bases). CDR3 length equals 12 residues. V lost 3 bases and J lost 5, with 8 bases in between. Germline V CDR1 and CDR2: SGDLS, YYNGEE. CDR3 region: CASSGAGETQYF. The CDR3 DNA is TGTGCCAGCAGCGGGGCGGGGGAGACCCAGTACTTC. Combining the CDR3 with reference TRBV9 and TRBJ2-5 gives the whole variable domain DSGVTQTPKHLITATGQRVTLRCSPRSGDLSVYWYQQSLDQGLQFLIQYYNGEERAKGNILERFSAQQFPDLHSELNLSSLELGDSALYFCASSGAGETQYFGPGTRLLVL.

V gene TRBV30 combines with J gene TRBJ1-5; no definite D call. V shed 2 bases and J shed 3 bases, with 14 bases lying between them. Germline V gives CDR1 GTSNPN, CDR2 SVGIG (reference sequence). The CDR3 is made up of 15 amino acids. The DNA of the CDR3 is TGTGCCTGGAGTCCGGGCCCCTACCTCAATCAGCCCCAGCATTTT. It codes for CAWSPGPYLNQPQHF.

The genes are TRBV29-1 and TRBJ1-1; no reliable D call. The V and J ends lost 6 bases and 0 bases respectively, with 14 bases between them. The V gene's germline CDR1 is SQVTM and CDR2 ANQGSEA. The CDR3 extends over 14 amino acids. CDR3 in DNA: TGCAGCGTCGGATTCGAACGCATGAACACTGAAGCTTTCTTT. This codes for CSVGFERMNTEAFF.

This clonotype was seen just once. This rearrangement joins TRBV11-2 to TRBJ2-7; 12 bases are a match to TRBD2. Germline V lookup: CDR1 SGHAT, CDR2 FQNNGV. The length of the CDR3 is 19 residues. V was pared by 5 bases and J by 0 bases, with 14 bases of the junction left unmatched. This chain's CDR3 is CASSRTSGGPFLHSYEQYF. The CDR3 DNA reads TGTGCCAGCAGCCGAACTAGCGGGGGGCCCTTCCTACACTCCTACGAGCAGTACTTC. The full variable domain, rest sourced from reference TRBV11-2 and TRBJ2-7, is EAGVAQSPRYKIIEKRQSVAFWCNPISGHATLYWYQQILGQGPKLLIQFQNNGVVDDSQLPKDRFSAERLKGVDSTLKIQPAKLEDSAVYLCASSRTSGGPFLHSYEQYFGPGTRLTVT.

The gene calls are TRBV6-5 and TRBJ2-6, with TRBD1 as a possible D gene (5 bases). Per germline, CDR1 MNHEY and CDR2 SVGAGI. Between the trimmed V and J ends, which lost 2 bases and 0 bases, there was a span of 11 bases. The CDR3 spans 17 residues. CDR3 region: CASSYPRDSSGANVLTF. CDR3 nucleotide sequence: TGTGCCAGCAGTTACCCAAGAGACAGCTCTGGGGCCAACGTCCTGACTTTC.

V is TRBV2 and J is TRBJ1-1; weak D call: TRBD1 (5 bases). Looked up from germline, CDR1 is SNHLY and CDR2 is FYNNEI. Trimming cost V 8 bases and J 3 bases, with 10 bases left between them. This CDR3 is built from 12 residues. The CDR3 loop is CASDRGDTEAFF. Written as DNA, the CDR3 is TGTGCCAGCGACCGGGGGGACACTGAAGCTTTCTTT.

This chain joins TRBV30 and TRBJ1-1; tentative D call: TRBD1 (5 bases). The CDR3 is 13 amino acids. Germline CDR1 and CDR2: GTSNPN and SVGIG (reference sequence). Trimming removed 4 bases from V and 6 bases from J, with 15 bases in between. Here the CDR3 DNA reads TGTGCCTGGACCCCAGGGTTGGGGGCTGAAGCTTTCTTT. This translates into CAWTPGLGAEAFF.